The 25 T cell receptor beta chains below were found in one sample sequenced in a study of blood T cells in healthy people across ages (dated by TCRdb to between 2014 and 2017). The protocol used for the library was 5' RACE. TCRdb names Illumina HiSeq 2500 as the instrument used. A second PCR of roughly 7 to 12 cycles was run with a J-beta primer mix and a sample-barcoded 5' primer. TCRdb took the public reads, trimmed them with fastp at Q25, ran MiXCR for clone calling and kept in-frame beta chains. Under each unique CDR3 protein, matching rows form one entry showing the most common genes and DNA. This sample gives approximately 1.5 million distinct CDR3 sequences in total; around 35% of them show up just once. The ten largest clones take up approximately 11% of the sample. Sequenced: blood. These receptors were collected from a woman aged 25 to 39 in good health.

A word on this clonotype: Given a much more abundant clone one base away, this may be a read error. The CDR3 DNA reads as TGCAGTGCTAGAGGCCGTGCAGGGGACTACGGGCAGTACTTC. Translating it yields CSARGRAGDYGQYF. The V gene is TRBV20-1, the J gene TRBJ2-5; D is perhaps TRBD2 (7 bases). CDR1 and CDR2 (germline): DFQATT, SNEGSKA (reference sequence). Trimming stripped 1 base from V and 11 bases from J, with 20 bases between. The CDR3 sequence is 14 residues long.

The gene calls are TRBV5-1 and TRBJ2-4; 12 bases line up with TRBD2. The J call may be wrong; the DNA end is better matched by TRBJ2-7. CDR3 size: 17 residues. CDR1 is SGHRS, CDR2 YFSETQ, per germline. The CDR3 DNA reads TGCGCCAGCAGCTCCCGGACTAGCGGGAAAACAGGGGGCGAGCAGTACTTC. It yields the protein CASSSRTSGKTGGEQYF.

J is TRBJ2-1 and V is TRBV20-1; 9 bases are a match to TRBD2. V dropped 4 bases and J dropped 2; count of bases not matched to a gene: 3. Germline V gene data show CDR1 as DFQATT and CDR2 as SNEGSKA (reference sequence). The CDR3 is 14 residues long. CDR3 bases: TGCAGTGCTACAGGCGGGGGGGCCTACAATGAGCAGTTCTTC. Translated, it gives CSATGGGAYNEQFF.

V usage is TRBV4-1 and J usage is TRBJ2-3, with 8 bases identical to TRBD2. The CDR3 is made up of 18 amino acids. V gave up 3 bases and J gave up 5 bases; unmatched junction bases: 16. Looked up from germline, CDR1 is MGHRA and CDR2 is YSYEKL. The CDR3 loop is CASSHLGRGERSRDTQYF. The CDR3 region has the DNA TGCGCCAGCAGCCATTTAGGGCGGGGGGAGAGGAGCCGAGATACGCAGTATTTT.

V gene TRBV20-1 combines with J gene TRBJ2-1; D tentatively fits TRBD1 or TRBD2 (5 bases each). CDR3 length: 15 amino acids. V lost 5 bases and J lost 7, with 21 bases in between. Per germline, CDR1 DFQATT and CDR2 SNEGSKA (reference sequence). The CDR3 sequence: CSADVRDQKGNEQFF. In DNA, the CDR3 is TGCAGTGCTGATGTACGGGACCAAAAGGGGAATGAGCAGTTCTTC.

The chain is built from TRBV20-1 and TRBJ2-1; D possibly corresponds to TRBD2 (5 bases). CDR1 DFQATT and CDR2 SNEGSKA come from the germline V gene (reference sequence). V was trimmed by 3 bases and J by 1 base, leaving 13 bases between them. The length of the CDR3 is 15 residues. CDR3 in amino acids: CSASGVSVSYNEQFF. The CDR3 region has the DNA TGCAGTGCTAGCGGGGTCTCCGTTTCCTACAATGAGCAGTTCTTC.

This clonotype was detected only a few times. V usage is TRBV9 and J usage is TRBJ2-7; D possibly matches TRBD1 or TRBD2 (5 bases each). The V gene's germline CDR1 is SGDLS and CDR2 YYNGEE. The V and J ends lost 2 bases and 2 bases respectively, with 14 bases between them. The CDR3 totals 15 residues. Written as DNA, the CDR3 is TGTGCCAGCAGCGTCTTTCCGGGACCGGCCTACGAGCAGTACTTC. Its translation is CASSVFPGPAYEQYF.

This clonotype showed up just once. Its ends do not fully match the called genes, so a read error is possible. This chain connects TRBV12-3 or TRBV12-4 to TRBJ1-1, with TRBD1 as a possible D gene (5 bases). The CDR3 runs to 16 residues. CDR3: CASSLGTTPMNAEAFF. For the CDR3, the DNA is TGTGCCAGCAGTTTAGGGACAACCCCCATGAACGCTGAAGCTTTCTTT.

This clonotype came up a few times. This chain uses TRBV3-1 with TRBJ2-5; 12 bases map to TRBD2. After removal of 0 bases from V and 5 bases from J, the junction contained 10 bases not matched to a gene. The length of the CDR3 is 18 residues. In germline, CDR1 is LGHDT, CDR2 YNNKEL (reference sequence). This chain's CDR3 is CASSQDRLAGGGNETQYF. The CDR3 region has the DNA TGTGCCAGCAGCCAAGATCGGCTAGCGGGAGGGGGTAACGAGACCCAGTACTTC.

The CDR3 DNA sequence: TGCAGTGCTAGAGGACAGGTCTACGAGCAGTACTTC. As protein: CSARGQVYEQYF. The chain recombines TRBV20-1 with TRBJ2-7, with D possibly matching TRBD1 (6 bases). V was cut by 1 base and J by 3 bases, with 7 bases left in between. Per the germline V gene, CDR1 is DFQATT and CDR2 is SNEGSKA (reference sequence). This CDR3 is 12 amino acids long.

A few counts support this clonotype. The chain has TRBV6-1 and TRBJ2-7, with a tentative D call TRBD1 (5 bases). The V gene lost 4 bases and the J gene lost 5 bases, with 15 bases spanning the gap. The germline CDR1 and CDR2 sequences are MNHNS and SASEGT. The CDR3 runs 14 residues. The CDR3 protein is CASSVRQYPHEQYF. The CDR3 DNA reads TGTGCCAGCAGTGTCAGACAGTACCCGCACGAGCAGTACTTC.

Written as DNA, the CDR3 is TGCAGGGGACAGGACGGGGCCACTGAAGCTTTCTTT. Protein product: CRGQDGATEAFF. This chain joins TRBV20-1 and TRBJ1-1; TRBD1 matches 8 bases. The germline V gene has CDR1 DFQATT and CDR2 SNEGSKA (reference sequence). CDR3 length equals 12 residues.

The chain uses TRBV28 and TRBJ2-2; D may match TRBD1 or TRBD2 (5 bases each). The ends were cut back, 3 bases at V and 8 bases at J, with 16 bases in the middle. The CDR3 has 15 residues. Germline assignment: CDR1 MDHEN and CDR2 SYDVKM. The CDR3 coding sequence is TGTGCCAGCAGTTTGTTAGGGGACGCGACAGGGGAGCTGTTTTTT. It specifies CASSLLGDATGELFF.

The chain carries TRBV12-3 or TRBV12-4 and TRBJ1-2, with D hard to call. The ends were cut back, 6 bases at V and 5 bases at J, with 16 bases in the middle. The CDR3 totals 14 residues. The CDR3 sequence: CASSPRDPAYGYTF. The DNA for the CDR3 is TGTGCCAGCAGCCCAAGGGATCCCGCGTATGGCTACACCTTC.

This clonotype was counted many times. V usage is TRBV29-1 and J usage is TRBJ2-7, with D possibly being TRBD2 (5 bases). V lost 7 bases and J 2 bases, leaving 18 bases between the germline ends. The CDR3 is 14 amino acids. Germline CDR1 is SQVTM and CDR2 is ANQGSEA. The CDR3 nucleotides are TGCAGCGCAATAGGACGGGGAGCCACCTACGAGCAGTACTTC. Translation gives CSAIGRGATYEQYF.

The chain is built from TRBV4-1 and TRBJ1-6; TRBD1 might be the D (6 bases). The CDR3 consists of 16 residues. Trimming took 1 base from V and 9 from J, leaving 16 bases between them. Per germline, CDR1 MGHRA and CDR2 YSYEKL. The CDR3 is CASSQGWALQGSPLHF. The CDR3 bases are TGCGCCAGCAGCCAAGGATGGGCCCTACAGGGTTCACCCCTCCACTTT.

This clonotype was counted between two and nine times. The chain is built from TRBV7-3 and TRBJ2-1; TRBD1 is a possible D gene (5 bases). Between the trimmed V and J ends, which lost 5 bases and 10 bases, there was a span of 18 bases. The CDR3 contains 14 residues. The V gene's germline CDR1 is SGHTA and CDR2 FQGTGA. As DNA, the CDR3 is TGTGCCAGCAGCCTCGCCGCAAGGGGCCAAGAGCAGTTCTTC. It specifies CASSLAARGQEQFF.

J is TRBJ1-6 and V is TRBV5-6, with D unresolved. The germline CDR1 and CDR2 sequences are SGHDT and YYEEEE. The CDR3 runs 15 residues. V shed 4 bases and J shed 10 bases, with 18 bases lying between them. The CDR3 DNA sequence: TGTGCCAGCAGCCGGAGGAGTGAACGGGGATCACCCCTCCACTTT. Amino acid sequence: CASSRRSERGSPLHF. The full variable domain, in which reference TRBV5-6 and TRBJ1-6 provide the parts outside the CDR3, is DAGVTQSPTHLIKTRGQQVTLRCSPKSGHDTVSWYQQALGQGPQFIFQYYEEEERQRGNFPDRFSGHQFPNYSSELNVNALLLGDSALYLCASSRRSERGSPLHFGNGTRLTVT.

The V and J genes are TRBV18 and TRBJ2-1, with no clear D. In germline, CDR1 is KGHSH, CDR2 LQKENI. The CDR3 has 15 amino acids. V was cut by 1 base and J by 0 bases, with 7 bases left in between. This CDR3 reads CASSPQHTSYNEQFF. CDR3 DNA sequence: TGTGCCAGCTCACCACAACACACCTCCTACAATGAGCAGTTCTTC. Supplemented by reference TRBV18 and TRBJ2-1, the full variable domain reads NAGVMQNPRHLVRRRGQEARLRCSPMKGHSHVYWYRQLPEEGLKFMVYLQKENIIDESGMPKERFSAEFPKEGPSILRIQQVVRGDSAAYFCASSPQHTSYNEQFFGPGTRLTVL.

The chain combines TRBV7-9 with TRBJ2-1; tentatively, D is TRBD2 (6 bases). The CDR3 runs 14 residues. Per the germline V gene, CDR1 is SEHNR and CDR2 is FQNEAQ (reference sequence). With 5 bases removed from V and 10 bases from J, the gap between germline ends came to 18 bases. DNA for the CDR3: TGTGCCAGCAGCCCACCCGGAGGGAGACTAGAGCAGTTCTTC. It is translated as CASSPPGGRLEQFF.

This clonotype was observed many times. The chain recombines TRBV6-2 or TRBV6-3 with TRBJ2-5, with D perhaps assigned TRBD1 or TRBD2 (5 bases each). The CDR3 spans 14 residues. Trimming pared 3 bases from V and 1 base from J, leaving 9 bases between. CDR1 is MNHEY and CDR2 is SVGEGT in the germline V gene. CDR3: CASSYSGTQETQYF. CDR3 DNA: TGTGCCAGCAGTTATTCCGGGACCCAAGAGACCCAGTACTTC.

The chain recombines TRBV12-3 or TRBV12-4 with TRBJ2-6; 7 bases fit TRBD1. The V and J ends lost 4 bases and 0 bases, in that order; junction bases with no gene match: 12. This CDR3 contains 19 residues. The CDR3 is CASSSWKGQQTSGANVLTF. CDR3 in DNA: TGTGCCAGCAGTTCCTGGAAGGGACAGCAGACCTCTGGGGCCAACGTCCTGACTTTC.

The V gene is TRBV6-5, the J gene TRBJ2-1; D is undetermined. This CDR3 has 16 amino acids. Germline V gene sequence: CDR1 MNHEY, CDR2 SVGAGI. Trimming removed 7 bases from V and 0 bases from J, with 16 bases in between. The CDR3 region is CASNVGAAHSYNEQFF. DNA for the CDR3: TGTGCCAGCAATGTCGGCGCGGCCCACTCCTACAATGAGCAGTTCTTC.

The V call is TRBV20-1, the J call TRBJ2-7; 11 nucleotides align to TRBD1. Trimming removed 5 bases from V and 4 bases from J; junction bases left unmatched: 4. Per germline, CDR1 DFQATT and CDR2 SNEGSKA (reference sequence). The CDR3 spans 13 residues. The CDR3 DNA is TGCAGTGCTGCCCGGGACAGGGGGTACGAGCAGTACTTC. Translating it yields CSAARDRGYEQYF.

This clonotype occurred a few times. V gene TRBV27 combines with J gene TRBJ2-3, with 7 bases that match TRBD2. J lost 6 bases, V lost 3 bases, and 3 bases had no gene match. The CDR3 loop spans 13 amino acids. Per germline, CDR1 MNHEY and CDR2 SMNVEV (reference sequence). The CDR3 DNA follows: TGTGCCAGCAGTTTCTACGGGGGGGATACGCAGTATTTT. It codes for CASSFYGGDTQYF.